Below are 10 T cell receptor beta chains sequenced from a single sample in a study of cytomegalovirus exposure and HLA in healthy donors. The data were produced by immunoSEQ multiplex PCR, yet TCRdb's version contains in-frame clones alone and is incomplete. Of 190,000 or so clones listed, about 86% are singletons. Sequencing used PBMCs. The receptor set was obtained from a young woman in good health and CMV-seropositive.

The chain combines TRBV4-1 with TRBJ1-2; TRBD1 agrees at 7 bases. Germline V gene sequence: CDR1 MGHRA, CDR2 YSYEKL. Unmatched junction bases numbered 10, after V lost 0 bases and J lost 6 bases. CDR3 length: 16 residues. CDR3 sequence: CASSQDLGTAGNGYTF. Here the CDR3 DNA reads TGCGCCAGCAGCCAAGATCTGGGGACAGCAGGCAATGGCTACACCTTC.

This sequence joins TRBV4-1 and TRBJ2-3; 7 bases are a match to TRBD2. The CDR3 length is 11 residues. Germline V lookup: CDR1 MGHRA, CDR2 YSYEKL. Trimming at V came to 6 bases and at J to 9 bases, leaving 3 bases not matched to a gene. The CDR3 loop reads CASSMGGTQYF. The DNA of the CDR3 is TGCGCCAGCAGTATGGGGGGGACGCAGTATTTT.

This clone was seen more than once but under ten times. The same CDR3 arises from other DNA sequences in this sample as well. The J gene is TRBJ2-1, the V gene TRBV9; 13 nucleotides align to TRBD2. The V gene's germline CDR1 is SGDLS and CDR2 YYNGEE. V lost 6 bases, J lost 2 bases, and 2 bases stayed unmatched. CDR3 length: 15 residues. The CDR3 bases are TGTGCCAGCACACTAGCGGGGGGGCCCTACAATGAGCAGTTCTTC. Translating gives CASTLAGGPYNEQFF.

As concerns this clone: One base away lies a much larger clone, so this may be a sequencing read error. The chain is built from TRBV7-2 and TRBJ1-1, with no clear D. The V gene's germline CDR1 is SGHTA and CDR2 FQGNSA. This CDR3 region has 13 residues. Trimming cost V 1 base and J 1 base, with 4 bases left between them. The CDR3 DNA is TGTGCCAGCAGCTTAGGCAGGAACACTGAAGCTTTCTTT. Translation gives CASSLGRNTEAFF.

The V and J genes are TRBV6-1 and TRBJ1-1; D remains unclear. V was cut by 5 bases and J by 1 base, with 14 bases left in between. Germline CDR1 is MNHNS and CDR2 is SASEGT. The CDR3 has 15 residues. The CDR3 bases are TGTGCCAGCAGTCCCAACTCAGACAAGAACACTGAAGCTTTCTTT. Encoded protein: CASSPNSDKNTEAFF.

The sample holds one count of this clone. The chain combines TRBV5-4 with TRBJ2-5, with TRBD2 matching 7 bases. The CDR3 covers 14 residues. Germline V gene lookup returns CDR1 SGHNT and CDR2 YYREEE (reference sequence). V trimming: 3 bases; J trimming: 5 bases; junction bases outside the gene matches: 7. The CDR3 bases are TGTGCCAGCAGCTCTAAGACTAGCCCGGAGACCCAGTACTTC. It specifies CASSSKTSPETQYF.

CDR3 sequence: CATSIDNEQYF. CDR3 nucleotide sequence: TGTGCCACCTCGATCGACAACGAGCAGTACTTC. The gene calls are TRBV18 and TRBJ2-7; D is ambiguous. This CDR3 region has 11 residues. V was pared by 10 bases and J by 5 bases, with 12 bases between. Germline V gene sequence: CDR1 KGHSH, CDR2 LQKENI.

The rearrangement links TRBV2 to TRBJ2-1; 10 nucleotides agree with TRBD2. The CDR3 is 14 amino acids. With V trimmed by 11 bases and J by 4 bases, 8 bases remained unmatched. Germline V lookup: CDR1 SNHLY, CDR2 FYNNEI. The CDR3 here is CAALRGLAYNEQFF. The CDR3 nucleotides read TGTGCCGCTCTTAGGGGACTAGCGTACAATGAGCAGTTCTTC.

The chain uses TRBV7-3 and TRBJ2-5; possible D gene TRBD2, 6 bases. V dropped 3 bases and J dropped 5 bases, with 16 bases sitting between them. CDR1 is SGHTA, CDR2 FQGTGA, per germline. CDR3 length: 15 amino acids. In DNA, the CDR3 is TGTGCCAGCAGCTTGTTAGGAGGAGGGGTGGAGACCCAGTACTTC. This encodes CASSLLGGGVETQYF.

The J gene is TRBJ1-2, the V gene TRBV5-6, with unresolved D. Germline CDR1 SGHDT, CDR2 YYEEEE. The CDR3 sequence is 12 residues long. Trimming left V 1 base short and J 6 bases short, with 7 bases between. DNA of the CDR3: TGTGCCAGCAGCTTGAGTTCAGATGGCTACACCTTC. Its translation is CASSLSSDGYTF.